One and the same sample provided the 30 T cell receptor beta chains below, sequenced in a study of cytomegalovirus exposure and HLA in healthy donors. Use of 60 Vbeta and 13 Jbeta primers characterized the PCR. TCRdb's copy holds only in-frame clones and misses some; the assay was immunoSEQ multiplex PCR. Of some 150,000 clones in the sample, approximately 90% are singletons; the top ten hold around 5.2%. Sequencing input: PBMCs. All receptors derive from a woman aged 25 to 39 in good health and CMV-seronegative.

Written as DNA, the CDR3 is TGTGCCTGGAGTGAGAAGAGCGGGAGGGCCAGCTACGAGCAGTACTTC. It specifies CAWSEKSGRASYEQYF. The V gene is TRBV30, the J gene TRBJ2-7; TRBD2 aligns across 10 bases. The length of the CDR3 is 16 residues. The ends lost 1 base at V and 3 bases at J; junction bases unmatched: 9. Looked up from germline, CDR1 is GTSNPN and CDR2 is SVGIG (reference sequence).

This sequence joins TRBV29-1 and TRBJ2-1; possible D gene TRBD2, 6 bases. CDR1 and CDR2 (germline): SQVTM, ANQGSEA. This CDR3 has 16 amino acids. V lost 1 base, J lost 2 bases, and 15 bases lay in between. In DNA, the CDR3 is TGCAGCGTTGAAGGCCTGGCTAGCGATGCCTACAATGAGCAGTTCTTC. Protein sequence: CSVEGLASDAYNEQFF.

This clone was seen more than once but under ten times. The rearrangement uses TRBV18 and TRBJ1-4, with 7 bases fitting TRBD1. Losses at the gene ends were 6 bases for V and 0 bases for J; bases not matched to a gene: 10. There are 17 residues in the CDR3. The germline V gene encodes CDR1 KGHSH and CDR2 LQKENI. The CDR3 DNA follows: TGTGCCAGCTCCAGGACAGGTGATGCCACAACTAATGAAAAACTGTTTTTT. This encodes CASSRTGDATTNEKLFF.

The J gene is TRBJ1-1, the V gene TRBV6-4, with 8 bases lining up with TRBD1. J lost 4 bases, V lost 6 bases, and 7 bases had no gene match. Germline V gives CDR1 MRHNA, CDR2 SNTAGT. The CDR3 is 14 residues long. The CDR3 region has the DNA TGTGCCAGCAGCGAACAGGGGGTCGGCACTGAAGCTTTCTTT. The encoded protein is CASSEQGVGTEAFF.

The rearrangement uses TRBV6-6 and TRBJ2-1, with 14 nucleotides matching TRBD2. CDR3 length equals 16 residues. Trimming removed 4 bases from V and 4 bases from J; junction bases left unmatched: 3. Germline loops: CDR1 MNHNY, CDR2 SVGAGI (reference sequence). The CDR3 region is CASSSRTSGRYNEQFF. CDR3 nucleotides: TGTGCCAGCAGTTCCCGGACTAGCGGGAGGTACAATGAGCAGTTCTTC.

This rearrangement joins TRBV6-5 to TRBJ2-3; D might be TRBD2 (5 bases). The CDR3 runs 14 residues. Germline V gene data show CDR1 as MNHEY and CDR2 as SVGAGI. The V and J ends lost 6 bases and 0 bases respectively, with 10 bases between them. CDR3 residues: CASRWSGSTDTQYF. CDR3 bases: TGTGCCAGCAGATGGAGCGGTAGCACAGATACGCAGTATTTT.

The J gene is TRBJ2-1, the V gene TRBV4-3; TRBD1 matches at 8 bases. The V and J ends lost 0 bases and 10 bases, in that order; junction bases with no gene match: 8. The CDR3 totals 15 residues. From germline, CDR1 is LGHNA and CDR2 YSLEER. The DNA of the CDR3 is TGCGCCAGCAGCCAAGAGGTCGGACAGGGAAAAGAGCAGTTCTTC. Translation gives CASSQEVGQGKEQFF.

The V gene is TRBV7-2, the J gene TRBJ1-5; 8 positions agree with TRBD1. The V segment lost 5 bases and the J segment 6 bases; nucleotides outside the gene matches: 6. Per the germline V gene, CDR1 is SGHTA and CDR2 is FQGNSA. This CDR3 region has 14 residues. The DNA for the CDR3 is TGTGCCAGCAGCGCAGGACAGGGAGCTCAGCCCCAGCATTTT. Amino acids: CASSAGQGAQPQHF.

This clone was seen only once. The chain is built from TRBV27 and TRBJ1-1; a weak D match, TRBD1 (5 bases). The CDR3 has 15 amino acids. Germline values: CDR1 MNHEY, CDR2 SMNVEV (reference sequence). Trimming stripped 6 bases from V and 1 base from J, with 15 bases between. The CDR3 DNA reads as TGTGCCAGCAGCCTCCGGGGGGGGTGGAACACTGAAGCTTTCTTT. Its protein product is CASSLRGGWNTEAFF.

DNA for the CDR3: TGTGCCAGCAGTGGAGGACAGGGGAGCACAGATACGCAGTATTTT. Residues: CASSGGQGSTDTQYF. The V and J genes are TRBV25-1 and TRBJ2-3, with 9 bases matching TRBD1. CDR1 and CDR2 from the germline V gene are MGHDK and SYGVNS. The trim removed 4 bases at V and 0 bases at J, leaving 2 bases unmatched. There are 15 residues in the CDR3.

This chain joins TRBV7-2 and TRBJ2-7; TRBD2 matches at 13 bases. Germline values: CDR1 SGHTA, CDR2 FQGNSA. The CDR3 has 18 amino acids. Germline trimming cut 5 bases from V and 0 bases from J; bases unmatched to any gene: 10. This CDR3 is CASSPRLAGGLFSYEQYF. CDR3 nucleotide sequence: TGTGCCAGCAGCCCCCGACTAGCGGGGGGCCTATTCTCCTACGAGCAGTACTTC. Variable domain in full (rest from reference TRBV7-2 and TRBJ2-7): GAGVSQSPSNKVTEKGKDVELRCDPISGHTALYWYRQSLGQGLEFLIYFQGNSAPDKSGLPSDRFSAERTGGSVSTLTIQRTQQEDSAVYLCASSPRLAGGLFSYEQYFGPGTRLTVT.

This chain joins TRBV7-9 and TRBJ2-7; TRBD1 matches 8 bases. Germline lookup yields CDR1 SEHNR and CDR2 FQNEAQ (reference sequence). Trimming cost V 2 bases and J 2 bases; bases outside gene matches: 2. CDR3 length equals 14 residues. The CDR3 nucleotides are TGTGCCAGCAGCTTACAGGGGGCAGCCTACGAGCAGTACTTC. This codes for CASSLQGAAYEQYF.

The rearrangement joins TRBV6-5 to TRBJ2-7, with D unresolved. CDR3 size: 13 residues. Germline loops: CDR1 MNHEY, CDR2 SVGAGI. V was pared by 5 bases and J by 2 bases, with 10 bases between. CDR3 sequence reads: CASSPVAAYEQYF. The CDR3, as DNA: TGTGCCAGCAGTCCCGTAGCCGCCTACGAGCAGTACTTC.

Remarks on this clone: Compared with germline, one end of the junction differs, possibly owing to a read error. The gene calls are TRBV6-5 and TRBJ2-7, with 11 bases lining up with TRBD1. Germline V gene data show CDR1 as MNHEY and CDR2 as SVGAGI. The CDR3 sequence is 14 residues long. The CDR3 bases are TGTGCCAGCAGTGACTCCGGGACAGGGGGCGAGCAGTACTTC. Translation gives CASSDSGTGGEQYF.

This chain uses TRBV28 with TRBJ1-1, with D maybe TRBD1 (5 bases). Per germline, CDR1 MDHEN and CDR2 SYDVKM. The CDR3 loop spans 17 amino acids. The V and J ends lost 7 bases and 5 bases respectively, with 26 bases between them. CDR3 coding DNA: TGTGCCAGCAAGCCTTCCAATGTCCGACAGAAGCCTACTGAAGCTTTCTTT. Encoded protein: CASKPSNVRQKPTEAFF.

The V call is TRBV7-9, the J call TRBJ2-7; D is possibly TRBD1 (6 bases). The V end lost 5 bases, the J end lost 0 bases, and 14 bases lay between the germline ends. The germline gives CDR1 SEHNR, CDR2 FQNEAQ (reference sequence). CDR3 length: 15 residues. CDR3 sequence reads: CASSLDSQYSYEQYF. In nucleotides, the CDR3 is TGTGCCAGCAGCCTGGACAGCCAGTACTCCTACGAGCAGTACTTC.

The chain uses TRBV11-2 and TRBJ2-7; 8 nucleotides agree with TRBD1. CDR1 and CDR2 from the germline V gene are SGHAT and FQNNGV. V lost 5 bases, J lost 4 bases, and 16 bases stayed unmatched. The CDR3 runs 17 residues. CDR3 region: CASSLGQGGSIPYEQYF. DNA of the CDR3: TGTGCCAGCAGCCTCGGACAGGGAGGATCTATTCCGTACGAGCAGTACTTC.

V is TRBV9 and J is TRBJ2-5; 8 bases agree with TRBD2. This CDR3 region has 14 residues. The V and J ends lost 3 bases and 1 base, in that order; junction bases with no gene match: 2. Germline V gene data show CDR1 as SGDLS and CDR2 as YYNGEE. The CDR3 loop reads CASSATSGQETQYF. CDR3 in DNA: TGTGCCAGCAGCGCAACTAGCGGCCAAGAGACCCAGTACTTC.

Details on this clone: Other nucleotide sequences from this sample produce the same CDR3. This chain joins TRBV19 and TRBJ1-2; weak D call: TRBD1 (6 bases). This CDR3 has 13 residues. V dropped 3 bases and J dropped 5 bases, with 10 bases sitting between them. CDR1 LNHDA and CDR2 SQIVND come from the germline V gene (reference sequence). CDR3 sequence (DNA): TGTGCCAGTAGTATCCGGCAGGGGTATGGCTACACCTTC. This encodes CASSIRQGYGYTF.

The chain couples TRBV2 to TRBJ1-2; no firm D call. The CDR3 totals 12 residues. V gave up 10 bases and J gave up 2 bases, with 11 bases separating them. Germline CDR1 SNHLY, CDR2 FYNNEI. The CDR3 DNA reads as TGTGCCACCGGAGGTCAGAACTATGGCTACACCTTC. It codes for CATGGQNYGYTF. Together with reference TRBV2 and TRBJ1-2, the CDR3 gives the full variable domain: EPEVTQTPSHQVTQMGQEVILRCVPISNHLYFYWYRQILGQKVEFLVSFYNNEISEKSEIFDDQFSVERPDGSNFTLKIRSTKLEDSAMYFCATGGQNYGYTFGSGTRLTVV.

CDR3 in DNA: TGTGCCAGCACCCTCACGGTAGTCTCTGGAAACACCATATATTTT. Translated: CASTLTVVSGNTIYF. This chain uses TRBV2 with TRBJ1-3; D gene uncertain. The CDR3 covers 15 residues. Germline CDR1 SNHLY, CDR2 FYNNEI. With 7 bases removed from V and 0 bases from J, the gap between germline ends came to 13 bases.

This chain links TRBV28 with TRBJ2-5, with 9 bases lining up with TRBD2. This CDR3 is built from 17 residues. The V gene end was trimmed by 3 bases and the J gene end by 3 bases; junction bases not matched to a gene: 11. From germline, CDR1 is MDHEN and CDR2 SYDVKM. CDR3 bases: TGTGCCAGCAGTTTTTGGGCTAGCGGGAAGGATAAAGAGACCCAGTACTTC. Translating it yields CASSFWASGKDKETQYF.

CDR3 in DNA: TGTGCCAGCAGTCCCCGACAGGGCAAGGGGACTGAAGCTTTCTTT. Protein: CASSPRQGKGTEAFF. The chain is built from TRBV28 and TRBJ1-1; the match to TRBD1 covers 7 bases. The CDR3 extends over 15 amino acids. With V trimmed by 5 bases and J by 5 bases, 11 bases remained unmatched. Germline CDR1 and CDR2: MDHEN and SYDVKM.

CDR3 loop: CASSLGGRGYGYGYTF. The DNA for the CDR3 is TGTGCCAGCAGCCTAGGCGGGAGGGGGTATGGCTATGGCTACACCTTC. The V gene is TRBV27, the J gene TRBJ1-2, with D tentatively TRBD1 (6 bases). Per the germline V gene, CDR1 is MNHEY and CDR2 is SMNVEV (reference sequence). V was trimmed by 6 bases and J by 4 bases, leaving 21 bases between them. The CDR3 has 16 residues.

V gene TRBV18 combines with J gene TRBJ1-5; TRBD1 agrees at 7 bases. Unmatched junction bases numbered 4, after V lost 0 bases and J lost 2 bases. Germline V CDR1 and CDR2: KGHSH, LQKENI. The CDR3 covers 16 residues. The CDR3 sequence: CASSPPTGRGNQPQHF. The CDR3 DNA reads as TGTGCCAGCTCACCACCGACAGGGAGAGGCAATCAGCCCCAGCATTTT.

By share of the sample, this clone is large. The rearrangement uses TRBV4-3 and TRBJ1-6, with 7 nucleotides matching TRBD1. The CDR3 runs to 17 residues. J gave up 9 bases and V 0 bases, and 11 bases lay outside the gene matches. Germline CDR1 reads LGHNA; CDR2 reads YSLEER. The CDR3 DNA sequence: TGCGCCAGCAGCCAAGAGGTAAAGGGGGCGCGCCTTTCACCCCTCCACTTT. Translation gives CASSQEVKGARLSPLHF.

The V and J genes are TRBV7-8 and TRBJ2-5; D remains unclear. Germline V lookup: CDR1 SGHVS, CDR2 FQNEAQ. Trimming left V 5 bases short and J 2 bases short, with 9 bases between. The CDR3 runs 13 residues. CDR3: CASSATNQETQYF. CDR3 nucleotides: TGTGCCAGCAGCGCGACAAATCAAGAGACCCAGTACTTC.

This rearrangement joins TRBV7-6 to TRBJ1-2, with 8 nucleotides matching TRBD1. Germline CDR1 and CDR2: SGHVS and FNYEAQ. V dropped 5 bases and J dropped 8; count of bases not matched to a gene: 10. This CDR3 has 14 amino acids. The CDR3 sequence is CASSPSGGPHGYTF. DNA for the CDR3: TGTGCCAGCAGCCCCTCAGGGGGCCCCCACGGCTACACCTTC.

The chain combines TRBV30 with TRBJ1-1; TRBD1 agrees at 10 bases. The CDR3 spans 12 residues. Trimming at V came to 4 bases and at J to 12 bases, leaving 8 bases not matched to a gene. The V gene's germline CDR1 is GTSNPN and CDR2 SVGIG (reference sequence). CDR3 in amino acids: CAWMRTGGLTFF. CDR3 DNA: TGTGCCTGGATGCGGACAGGGGGTTTGACTTTCTTT.

The chain is built from TRBV5-1 and TRBJ2-3; possible D gene TRBD1, 6 bases. The CDR3 loop spans 16 amino acids. Germline assignment: CDR1 SGHRS and CDR2 YFSETQ. V was shortened by 0 bases and J by 2 bases, with 13 bases between the two germline ends. The CDR3 bases are TGCGCCAGCAGCTTGGGGCTGTGGGGACACACAGATACGCAGTATTTT. It translates to CASSLGLWGHTDTQYF.